Below, one T cell receptor beta chain is given with its context. Its specific antigen is unknown. Base qualities are not at hand, and no much larger clone is one base apart. The entire isolated RNA was reverse transcribed using the High Capacity cDNA Reverse Transcription Kit, and thus expressed TCRB transcripts were sequenced. Naive, central memory and regulatory T cell samples underwent deep immunoSEQ sequencing, averaging around 4 million total reads per sample. Sorted cells were lysed in RLT buffer, and RNA was extracted using DNase-treated RNeasy Micro or Mini kits according to cell number. Each cell subset was processed separately to prevent cross-contamination, with patient and healthy donor samples processed together. The immunoSEQ multiplex PCR was used to amplify TCRB sequences from cDNA, yielding 87-bp fragments that span the CDR3 region. Sequencing of the amplicons was done on the Illumina HiSeq platform. The source study handled its data this way. Synthetic template baselines were used to correct PCR bias computationally, reads within Hamming distance 2 were collapsed together, and singletons that could not be merged were discarded. Reads were aligned to IMGT to assign V, D and J genes, CDR3 length, and insertions or deletions at six rearrangement sites. Within each subset, clonotype counts were normalized to sorted cell number, and only after that were true diversity and Gini coefficients computed with the tcR R package. The overlap coefficient, calculated on TCRB nucleotide sequences, was used to measure repertoire sharing. As a proxy for the pre-selection repertoire, out-of-frame TCRB sequences from naive cells were analyzed. TCRdb mirrors the immuneACCESS table, restricted to in-frame sequences. Some clones are absent from its copies; in checked studies, under half trace to an unresolved V gene, and the reason for the others is unknown. For V, J and clone size, that table is used; D and trimming come from the DNA. The sample profile shows 250,000 to 300,000 clones; roughly 24% of them were found once. The ten biggest clones cover over 0.01% of the sample.

From each donor, a single peripheral blood sample of 95 to 150 mL on average was drawn into heparinised tubes. A BD FACSAria II was used to sort naive, central memory, regulatory and stem cell-like memory CD4+ T cells with a panel that included CD45RO, CCR7, CD25, CD127, CD95 and CD27. All sorted populations exceeded 95% purity. PBMCs were isolated right away by Lymphoprep density gradient centrifugation and were stained directly, without culture. So that batch effects would be minimized, each experiment stained and sorted samples in pairs, pairing one healthy donor with one patient. The entry originates in a study of beta chain features in type 1 diabetes (dated by TCRdb to 2017 to 2018). Context from the whole study: Mean age, gender distribution, total cell number and subset yield were not different between patients and healthy donors. A total of 85 million to 140 million sorted cells were examined across all samples, and a strong correlation was observed between cell number per subset and RNA yield. The study compared TCRB repertoires of sorted circulating CD4+ T cell subsets between recently diagnosed type 1 diabetes patients and matched healthy donors. Whereas all 30 or so donors provided naive and central memory subsets, regulatory and stem cell-like memory subsets were isolated from just 8 patients and about eight healthy donors. What the research found in general, with its limitations: PCR might favor shorter templates, but patient and control samples were amplified and corrected together, so any skew would affect both groups equally. Patients with type 1 diabetes made fewer insertions and deleted more nucleotides at VDJ recombination sites, implying thymic rearrangement abnormalities. Naive, central memory and regulatory TCRB repertoires appeared to be more similar among patients than among healthy donors. A moderate but significant shortening of TCRB CDR3 length was observed in type 1 diabetes patients in all four CD4+ subsets. Because cDNA was sequenced instead of genomic DNA, highly expressing activated cells could be over-represented, though the groups showed no difference in activation or CD3 levels. Only small numbers of individuals were included in the HLA sub-analyses, which left unresolved whether HLA type had any influence on TCRB rearrangement.

The sequencing input was naive CD4+ T cells from blood. The cell subset or site label, read with the paper, signifies: true naive CD4+ T cells. The receptor comes from a woman aged 25-40 years with type 1 diabetes.

The sequenced DNA is TGTGCCAGCAGCTTAACGGTTAGCAATCAGCCCCAGCATTTT. The encoded protein is CASSLTVSNQPQHF. Recombination connected TRBV5-8 to TRBJ1-5; the D gene is unclear. From cysteine to phenylalanine, the CDR3 is 14 amino acids long. Kept here is only the CDR3 DNA, which spans 42 bases and is read in frame from base 1. The junction carries 6 bases between V and J, which are trimmed by 2 bases and 0 bases respectively. Via the germline V gene, CDR1 is SGHTS and CDR2 YDEGEE.